Here is one TCR beta chain with its context. Its antigen has not been determined. No per-base quality is available; no much larger clone lies one base away. The method was the immunoSEQ multiplex PCR assay. Deep sequencing of rearranged TCR beta loci, alongside multiparametric flow cytometry, was used to profile T cell repertoires. TCRdb stores this immuneACCESS table with in-frame sequences only. Part of the clones is absent; in the studies checked, under half of the shortfall reflects unresolved V genes, and no reason is known for the rest. The sample table records around 29,000 clones; about 93% of these occur just once. The leading ten clones occupy about 0.66% of the sample. The data are from a study of lymphopenia after photon versus proton radiotherapy (dated by TCRdb to between 2018 and 2020). For the wider study: The immunological effects of photon versus proton radiation therapy were compared in patients with gastrointestinal tumors who developed high-grade lymphopenia. The roughly 20 patients in the cohort had gastrointestinal tumors, were treated with either photon or proton therapy, and subsequently developed lymphopenia. The study aimed to characterize how the two radiation modalities differ in their impact on the immune system.

The investigation overall reported the following: After the lymphocyte count nadir, oligoclonal expansion, especially of CD8+ Temra cells, was observed in photon-treated repertoires, and the drop in diversity was driven by this expansion. Across the cohort, an inverse correlation was found between a larger post-nadir drop in TCR diversity and overall survival time among patients who died. Proton-treated patients stayed relatively stable during treatment, while photon-treated patients lost naive T cells and TCR diversity and gained effector/memory populations. The survival association was assessed only in patients who died, and the authors presented better survival with proton therapy as a possibility rather than a demonstrated result.

The CDR3 starts with the cysteine, ends with the phenylalanine, and has 13 residues. The entry retains the CDR3 DNA only, 39 bases that are in frame from base 1. CDR1 and CDR2 are drawn from the germline V gene: SQVTM, ANQGSEA. V is pared back by 8 bases and J by 1 base, with 14 bases lying between the germline termini. The material sequenced was peripheral blood, taken from a patient treated with photon-based radiotherapy. This TCR came from a woman aged 50 to 60 with cholangiocarcinoma. In this chain, TRBV29-1 is recombined with TRBJ1-2; 5 matching bases give a weak D call of TRBD1. The nucleotides read TGCAGCTCAGGCGGGGGAAATAACTATGGCTACACCTTC. Translated, it reads CSSGGGNNYGYTF. Supplemented by the reference TRBV29-1 and TRBJ1-2 proteins around the CDR3, the complete variable domain is SAVISQKPSRDICQRGTSLTIQCQVDSQVTMMFWYRQQPGQSLTLIATANQGSEATYESGFVIDKFPISRPNLTFSTLTVSNMSPEDSSIYLCSSGGGNNYGYTFGSGTRLTVV.